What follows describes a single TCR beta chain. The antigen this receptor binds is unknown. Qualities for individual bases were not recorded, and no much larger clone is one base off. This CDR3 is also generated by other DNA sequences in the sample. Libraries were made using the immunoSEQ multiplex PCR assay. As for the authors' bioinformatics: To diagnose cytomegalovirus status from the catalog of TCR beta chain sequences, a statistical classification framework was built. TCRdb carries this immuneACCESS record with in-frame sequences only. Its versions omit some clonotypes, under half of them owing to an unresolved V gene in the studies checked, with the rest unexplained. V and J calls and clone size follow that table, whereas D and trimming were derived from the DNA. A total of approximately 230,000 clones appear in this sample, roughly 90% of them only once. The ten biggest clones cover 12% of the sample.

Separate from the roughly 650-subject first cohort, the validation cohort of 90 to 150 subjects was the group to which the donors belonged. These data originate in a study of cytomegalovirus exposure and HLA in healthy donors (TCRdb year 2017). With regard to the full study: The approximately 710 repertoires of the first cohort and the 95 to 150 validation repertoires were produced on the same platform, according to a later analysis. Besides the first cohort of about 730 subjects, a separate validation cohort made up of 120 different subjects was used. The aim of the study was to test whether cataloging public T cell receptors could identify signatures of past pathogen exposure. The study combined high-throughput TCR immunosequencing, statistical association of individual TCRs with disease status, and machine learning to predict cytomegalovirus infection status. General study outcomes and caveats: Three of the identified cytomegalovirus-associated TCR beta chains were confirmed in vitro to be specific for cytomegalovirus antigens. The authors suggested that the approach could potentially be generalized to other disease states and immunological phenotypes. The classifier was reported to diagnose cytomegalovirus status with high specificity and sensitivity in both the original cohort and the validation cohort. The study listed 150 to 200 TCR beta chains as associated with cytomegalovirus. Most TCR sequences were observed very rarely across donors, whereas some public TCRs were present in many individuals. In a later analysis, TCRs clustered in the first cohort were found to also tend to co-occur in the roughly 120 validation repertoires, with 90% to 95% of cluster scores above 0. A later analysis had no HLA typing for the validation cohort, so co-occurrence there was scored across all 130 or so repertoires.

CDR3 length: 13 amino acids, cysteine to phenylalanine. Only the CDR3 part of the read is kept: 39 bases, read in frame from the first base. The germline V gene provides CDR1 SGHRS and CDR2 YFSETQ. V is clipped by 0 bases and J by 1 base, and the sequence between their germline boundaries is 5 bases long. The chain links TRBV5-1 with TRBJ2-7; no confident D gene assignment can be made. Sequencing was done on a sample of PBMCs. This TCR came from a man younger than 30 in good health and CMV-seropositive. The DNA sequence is TGCGCCAGCAGCTTGGGCCAGTCCTACGAGCAGTACTTC. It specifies CASSLGQSYEQYF.